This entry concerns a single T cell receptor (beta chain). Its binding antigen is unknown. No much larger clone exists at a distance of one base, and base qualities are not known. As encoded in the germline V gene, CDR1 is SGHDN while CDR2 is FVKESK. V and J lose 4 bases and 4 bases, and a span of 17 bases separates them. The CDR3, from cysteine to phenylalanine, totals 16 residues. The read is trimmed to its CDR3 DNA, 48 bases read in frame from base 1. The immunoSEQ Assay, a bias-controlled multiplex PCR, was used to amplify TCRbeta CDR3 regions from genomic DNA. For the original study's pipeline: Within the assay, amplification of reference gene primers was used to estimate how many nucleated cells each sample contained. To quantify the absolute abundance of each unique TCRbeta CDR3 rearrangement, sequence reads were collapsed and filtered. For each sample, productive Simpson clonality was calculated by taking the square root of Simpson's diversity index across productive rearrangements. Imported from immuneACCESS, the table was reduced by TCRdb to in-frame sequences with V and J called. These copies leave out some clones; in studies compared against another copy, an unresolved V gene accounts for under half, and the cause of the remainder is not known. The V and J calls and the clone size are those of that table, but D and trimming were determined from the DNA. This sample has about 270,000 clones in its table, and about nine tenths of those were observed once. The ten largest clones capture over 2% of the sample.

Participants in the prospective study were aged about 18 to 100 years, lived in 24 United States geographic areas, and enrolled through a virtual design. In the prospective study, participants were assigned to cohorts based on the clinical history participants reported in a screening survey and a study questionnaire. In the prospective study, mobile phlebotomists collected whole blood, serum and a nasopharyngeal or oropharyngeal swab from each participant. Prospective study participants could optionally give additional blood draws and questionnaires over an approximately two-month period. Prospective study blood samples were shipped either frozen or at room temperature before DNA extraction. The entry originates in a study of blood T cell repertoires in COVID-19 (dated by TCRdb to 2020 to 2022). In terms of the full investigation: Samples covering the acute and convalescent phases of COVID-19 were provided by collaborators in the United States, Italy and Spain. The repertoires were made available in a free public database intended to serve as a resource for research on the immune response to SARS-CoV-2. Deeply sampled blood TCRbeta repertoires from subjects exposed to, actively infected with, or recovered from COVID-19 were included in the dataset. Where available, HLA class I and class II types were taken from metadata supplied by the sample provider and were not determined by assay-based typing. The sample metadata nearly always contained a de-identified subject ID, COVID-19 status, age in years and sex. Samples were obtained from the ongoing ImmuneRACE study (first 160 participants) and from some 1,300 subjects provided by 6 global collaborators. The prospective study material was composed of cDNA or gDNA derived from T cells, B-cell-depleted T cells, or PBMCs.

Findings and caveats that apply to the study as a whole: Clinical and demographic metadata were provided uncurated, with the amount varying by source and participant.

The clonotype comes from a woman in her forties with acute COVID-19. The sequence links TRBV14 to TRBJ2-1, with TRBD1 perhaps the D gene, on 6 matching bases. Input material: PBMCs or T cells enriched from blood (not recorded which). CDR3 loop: CASSRYSGTTYNEQFF. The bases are TGTGCCAGCAGCCGCTATTCCGGGACAACATACAATGAGCAGTTCTTC.